A selection of T cell receptor beta chains follows, all from one sample in a study of T cells in tuberculosis. Using immunoSEQ multiplex PCR, the repertoire was profiled, and TCRdb retains in-frame clones only, with some absent. The sample lists 35,000 to 50,000 clones, approximately 94% occurring once. The sample taken for sequencing was PBMCs. The receptors come from a donor aged 10-29 years with latent tuberculosis or without tuberculosis infection. Some clones in this sample may be carry-over from other donors' samples. CDR3s include the opening cysteine and the closing phenylalanine or tryptophan. D genes are given only for firm matches. Some rows have no size entry. The others give once, few or many, or a class for an expanded clone.

J gene	CDR3 length	D gene	clone size	V gene	CDR3 protein	CDR3 DNA
TRBJ2-5	15	.	.	TRBV13	CASSLGAGGQETQYF	TGTGCCAGCAGCTTAGGGGCCGGCGGACAAGAGACCCAGTACTTC
TRBJ2-1	14	TRBD2	.	TRBV4-1	CASRTSLTWDEQFF	TGCGCCAGCAGGACTAGCTTAACCTGGGATGAGCAGTTCTTC
TRBJ1-4	16	TRBD1	.	TRBV5-1	CASSIQGTGRNEKLFF	TGCGCCAGCAGCATCCAGGGGACAGGGAGGAATGAAAAACTGTTTTTT
TRBJ2-1	16	.	.	TRBV2	CASSEKSVASYNEQFF	TGTGCCAGCAGTGAAAAGTCGGTTGCCTCCTACAATGAGCAGTTCTTC
TRBJ1-2	15	.	.	TRBV7-2	CASSLVGAGKSGYTF	TGTGCCAGCAGCTTAGTGGGGGCAGGGAAGAGTGGCTACACCTTC
TRBJ2-2	14	.	.	TRBV27	CASSWGDGTGELFF	TGTGCCAGCAGTTGGGGGGACGGCACCGGGGAGCTGTTTTTT
TRBJ1-1	14	.	.	TRBV6-1	CASSEGVPGTEAFF	TGTGCCAGCAGTGAAGGTGTCCCGGGCACTGAAGCTTTCTTT
TRBJ2-7	15	TRBD1	.	TRBV6-1	CASSEPGQGTYEQYF	TGTGCCAGCAGTGAACCGGGACAGGGCACCTACGAGCAGTACTTC
TRBJ2-3	14	.	.	TRBV9	CASSEGLTRDTQYF	TGTGCCAGCAGCGAAGGACTAACCAGAGATACGCAGTATTTT
TRBJ2-1	15	.	.	TRBV9	CASSPLSDLYNEQFF	TGTGCCAGCAGCCCGCTATCGGACTTATACAATGAGCAGTTCTTC
TRBJ2-1	13	TRBD2	.	TRBV10-1	CASSVVLGGEQFF	TGCGCCAGCAGTGTTGTTCTGGGAGGGGAGCAGTTCTTC
TRBJ2-5	14	TRBD2	.	TRBV7-2	CASSLAGTQETQYF	TGTGCCAGCAGCCTAGCGGGGACACAAGAGACCCAGTACTTC
TRBJ1-2	12	.	.	TRBV30	CACFPANYGYTF	TGTGCCTGTTTTCCAGCTAACTATGGCTACACCTTC
TRBJ1-4	14	.	.	TRBV19	CASSLGLPNEKLFF	TGTGCCAGTTCCTTGGGCCTTCCAAATGAAAAACTGTTTTTT
TRBJ2-1	15	TRBD2	.	TRBV18	CASSLASGTNNEQFF	TGTGCCAGCTCTCTCGCTAGCGGGACAAACAATGAGCAGTTCTTC
TRBJ2-2	14	TRBD1	.	TRBV27	CASSFGQGAGELFF	TGTGCCAGCAGTTTTGGACAGGGTGCCGGGGAGCTGTTTTTT
TRBJ1-4	17	.	.	TRBV6-1	CASSEVMSVGANEKLFF	TGTGCCAGCAGTGAAGTTATGTCTGTAGGGGCTAATGAAAAACTGTTTTTT
TRBJ2-1	15	TRBD2	.	TRBV5-1	CASSSTTSGRASEFF	TGCGCCAGCAGCTCAACGACTAGCGGGAGGGCCAGCGAGTTCTTC
TRBJ2-1	13	.	.	TRBV7-2	CASSWGRRTEQFF	TGTGCCAGCAGCTGGGGTCGGCGGACAGAGCAGTTCTTC
TRBJ2-1	14	TRBD1	.	TRBV27	CASSLIGQVNEQFF	TGTGCCAGCAGTCTCATTGGACAGGTCAATGAGCAGTTCTTC
TRBJ2-1	12	.	once	TRBV28	CASSYYWDEQFF	TGTGCCAGCAGCTACTACTGGGATGAGCAGTTCTTC
TRBJ2-5	16	TRBD1	.	TRBV28	CASRRQGAILQETQYF	TGTGCCAGCAGGAGACAGGGGGCCATCTTACAAGAGACCCAGTACTTC
TRBJ2-6	16	TRBD1	.	TRBV7-2	CASSLTTGAGANVLTF	TGTGCCAGCAGCTTAACGACAGGGGCCGGGGCCAACGTCCTGACTTTC
TRBJ1-1	14	.	.	TRBV7-2	CASRQNGMNTEAFF	TGTGCCAGCAGACAAAACGGGATGAACACTGAAGCTTTCTTT
TRBJ2-5	18	.	.	TRBV7-8	CASSLAILGLAQQETQYF	TGTGCCAGCAGCTTAGCGATACTAGGTCTAGCGCAACAAGAGACCCAGTACTTC
TRBJ1-5	15	.	.	TRBV7-9	CASSLSGKSNQPQHF	TGTGCCAGCAGCTTATCAGGGAAATCCAATCAGCCCCAGCATTTT
TRBJ2-7	16	TRBD2	.	TRBV5-6	CASSLDGLAGVNEQYF	TGTGCCAGCAGCTTGGACGGACTAGCGGGAGTCAACGAGCAGTACTTC
TRBJ2-1	16	TRBD2	.	TRBV4-3	CASSQVWGGSNSEQFF	TGCGCCAGCAGCCAAGTTTGGGGCGGGAGTAATAGTGAGCAGTTCTTC
TRBJ1-3	14	.	.	TRBV7-2	CASSPQGMVHTIYF	TGTGCCAGCAGCCCCCAGGGTATGGTACACACCATATATTTT
TRBJ2-3	15	TRBD2	once	TRBV6-6	CASSYLGLAPDTQYF	TGTGCCAGCAGTTACCTGGGACTAGCGCCAGATACGCAGTATTTT
TRBJ2-6	15	.	.	TRBV5-1	CASSSGVSGANVLTF	TGCGCCAGCAGCTCCGGGGTCTCTGGGGCCAACGTCCTGACTTTC
TRBJ1-5	16	TRBD1	.	TRBV5-4	CASSFRGQGSGGPQHF	TGTGCCAGCAGCTTTCGGGGACAGGGGTCTGGGGGGCCCCAGCATTTT
TRBJ2-1	14	.	.	TRBV30	CAWGQGSSYNEQFF	TGTGCCTGGGGTCAGGGGAGCTCCTACAATGAGCAGTTCTTC
TRBJ2-3	15	.	.	TRBV27	CASNPLASSTDTQYF	TGTGCCAGCAACCCCCTAGCGTCCAGCACAGATACGCAGTATTTT
TRBJ2-3	20	TRBD1	once	TRBV15	CATSPPTILDREPFEDTQYF	TGTGCCACCAGCCCCCCCACAATCTTGGACAGGGAACCTTTTGAAGATACGCAGTATTTT
TRBJ2-7	12	.	.	TRBV6-1	CASSDPSYEQYF	TGTGCCAGCAGTGACCCATCCTACGAGCAGTACTTC
TRBJ2-1	16	.	.	TRBV5-1	CASSLGWGAGLEGQFF	TGCGCCAGCAGCTTGGGCTGGGGAGCGGGTCTGGAGGGGCAGTTCTTC
TRBJ2-1	16	TRBD1	.	TRBV27	CASSFRDRVLIGEQFF	TGTGCCAGCAGTTTTAGGGACAGGGTTTTAATCGGTGAGCAGTTCTTC
TRBJ2-7	15	.	.	TRBV6-1	CASSRWDVGPYEQYF	TGTGCCAGCAGTCGATGGGATGTGGGGCCCTACGAGCAGTACTTC
TRBJ1-5	14	TRBD1	.	TRBV4-1	CASSEQGGGQPQHF	TGCGCCAGCAGCGAACAGGGGGGGGGTCAGCCCCAGCATTTT
TRBJ2-3	15	TRBD2	.	TRBV7-9	CASSSRGVGTDTQYF	TGTGCCAGCAGCTCCCGGGGGGTAGGGACAGATACGCAGTATTTT
TRBJ2-2	17	.	.	TRBV30	CAWSVGLVAGNTGELFF	TGTGCCTGGAGTGTAGGTTTGGTAGCCGGGAACACCGGGGAGCTGTTTTTT
TRBJ1-5	16	TRBD1	.	TRBV7-8	CASSLSTGEGFQPQHF	TGTGCCAGCAGCTTAAGCACAGGGGAAGGGTTTCAGCCCCAGCATTTT
TRBJ1-5	19	.	.	TRBV19	CASTPGGTSLAYSNQPQHF	TGTGCCAGTACCCCGGGGGGGACGAGCTTGGCTTATAGCAATCAGCCCCAGCATTTT
TRBJ2-1	15	.	once	TRBV10-1	CASSGSREIYNEQFF	TGCGCCAGCAGCGGGTCGAGGGAGATTTACAATGAGCAGTTCTTC
TRBJ2-7	14	.	.	TRBV5-6	CASSPKRRDYEQYF	TGTGCCAGCAGTCCAAAACGGCGGGACTACGAGCAGTACTTC
TRBJ1-5	13	.	.	TRBV18	CASSPVAGQPQHF	TGTGCCAGCTCACCGGTTGCAGGGCAGCCCCAGCATTTT
TRBJ2-1	15	.	.	TRBV7-6	CASSPIAGSYNEQFF	TGTGCCAGCAGCCCAATCGCGGGGTCCTACAATGAGCAGTTCTTC
TRBJ2-1	13	.	.	TRBV30	CAWIQGKPNEQFF	TGTGCCTGGATACAGGGAAAGCCCAATGAGCAGTTCTTC
TRBJ1-5	14	.	.	TRBV10-3	CASWDSVGNQPQHF	TGTGCCTCCTGGGACTCGGTTGGCAATCAGCCCCAGCATTTT
TRBJ1-1	17	.	.	TRBV28	CASSPSRLRVTNTEAFF	TGTGCCAGCAGTCCTAGCCGATTGCGAGTAACGAACACTGAAGCTTTCTTT